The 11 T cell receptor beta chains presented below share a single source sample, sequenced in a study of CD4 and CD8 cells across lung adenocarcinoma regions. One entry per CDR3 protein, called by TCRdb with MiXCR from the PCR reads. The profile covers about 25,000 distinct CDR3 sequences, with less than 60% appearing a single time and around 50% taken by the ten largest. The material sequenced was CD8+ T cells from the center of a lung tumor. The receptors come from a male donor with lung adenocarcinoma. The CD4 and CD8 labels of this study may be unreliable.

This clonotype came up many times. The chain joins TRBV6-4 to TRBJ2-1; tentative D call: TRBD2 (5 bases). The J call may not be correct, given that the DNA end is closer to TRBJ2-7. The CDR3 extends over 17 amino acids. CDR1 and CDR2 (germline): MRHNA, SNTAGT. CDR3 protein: CASSDSRGIALWYEQYF. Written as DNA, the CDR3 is TGTGCCAGCAGTGACTCGAGAGGGATAGCCTTGTGGTACGAGCAGTACTTC.

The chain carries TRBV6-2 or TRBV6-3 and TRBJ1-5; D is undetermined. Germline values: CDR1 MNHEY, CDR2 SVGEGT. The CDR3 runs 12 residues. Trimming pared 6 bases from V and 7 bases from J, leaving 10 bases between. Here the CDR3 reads CASRSIGQPQHF. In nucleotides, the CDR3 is TGTGCCAGCAGATCGATAGGCCAGCCCCAGCATTTT.

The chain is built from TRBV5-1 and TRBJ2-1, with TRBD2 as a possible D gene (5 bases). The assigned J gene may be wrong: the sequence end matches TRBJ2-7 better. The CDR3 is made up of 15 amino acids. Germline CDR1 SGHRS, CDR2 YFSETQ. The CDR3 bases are TGCGCCAGCAGCCTGACCGGGAACAAGGCCTACGAGCAGTACTTC. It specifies CASSLTGNKAYEQYF.

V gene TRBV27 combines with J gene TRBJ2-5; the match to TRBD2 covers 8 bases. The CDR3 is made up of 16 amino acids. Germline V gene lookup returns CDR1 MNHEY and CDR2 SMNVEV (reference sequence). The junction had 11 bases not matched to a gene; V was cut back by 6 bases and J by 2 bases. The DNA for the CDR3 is TGTGCCAGCAGCCCGGGACTAGTAAATCGACAAGAGACCCAGTACTTC. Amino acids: CASSPGLVNRQETQYF.

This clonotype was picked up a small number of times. The CDR3 DNA is TGCGCCAGCAGCCAAGGACTCCCCTACACAGATACGCAGTATTTT. This gives the protein CASSQGLPYTDTQYF. V usage is TRBV4-1 and J usage is TRBJ2-3; the D is unclear. The CDR3 loop spans 15 amino acids. V dropped 1 base and J dropped 2 bases, with 10 bases sitting between them. Germline V CDR1 and CDR2: MGHRA, YSYEKL.

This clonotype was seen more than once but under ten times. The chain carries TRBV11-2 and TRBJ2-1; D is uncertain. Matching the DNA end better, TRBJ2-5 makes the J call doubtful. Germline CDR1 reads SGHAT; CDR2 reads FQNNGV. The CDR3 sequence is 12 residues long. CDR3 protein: CASSLDLGTQYF. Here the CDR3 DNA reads TGTGCCAGCAGCTTAGATCTGGGGACCCAGTACTTC.

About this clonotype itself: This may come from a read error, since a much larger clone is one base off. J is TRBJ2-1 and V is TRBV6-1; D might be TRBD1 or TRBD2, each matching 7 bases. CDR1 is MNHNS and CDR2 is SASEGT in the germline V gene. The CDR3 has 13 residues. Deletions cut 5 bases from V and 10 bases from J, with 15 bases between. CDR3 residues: CASSKREGGEQFF. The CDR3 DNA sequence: TGTGCCAGCAGTAAGCGGGAAGGGGGCGAGCAGTTCTTC.

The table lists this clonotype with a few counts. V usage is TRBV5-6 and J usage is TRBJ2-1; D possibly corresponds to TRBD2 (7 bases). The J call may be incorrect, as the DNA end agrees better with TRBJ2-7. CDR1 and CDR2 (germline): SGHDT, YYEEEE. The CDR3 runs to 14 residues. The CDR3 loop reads CASSLGPGRGEQYF. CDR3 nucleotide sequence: TGTGCCAGCAGCTTGGGGCCAGGGAGGGGGGAGCAGTACTTC.

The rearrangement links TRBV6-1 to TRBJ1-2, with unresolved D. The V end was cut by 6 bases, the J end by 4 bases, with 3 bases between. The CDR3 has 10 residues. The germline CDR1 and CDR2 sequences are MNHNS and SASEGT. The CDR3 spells CASSAYGYTF. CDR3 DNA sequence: TGTGCCAGCAGCGCCTATGGCTACACCTTC.

The CDR3 sequence is CASSEGSGGIGTDIQYF. The CDR3 DNA follows: TGCGCCAGCAGTGAAGGATCGGGGGGGATTGGCACAGACATTCAGTACTTC. The rearrangement uses TRBV10-1 and TRBJ2-4; TRBD2 matches at 8 bases. The CDR3 covers 17 residues. Per germline, CDR1 WNHNN and CDR2 SYGVQD (reference sequence). V lost 3 bases, J lost 8 bases, and 15 bases stayed unmatched.

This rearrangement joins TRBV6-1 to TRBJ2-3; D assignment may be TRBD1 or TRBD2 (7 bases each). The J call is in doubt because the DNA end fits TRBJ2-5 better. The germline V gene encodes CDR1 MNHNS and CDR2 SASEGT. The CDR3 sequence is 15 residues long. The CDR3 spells CASGGGGRDTETQYF. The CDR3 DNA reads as TGTGCCAGCGGGGGAGGGGGCCGTGACACAGAGACCCAGTACTTC.